This TCR beta chain was captured in a study of Ad26.COV2.S vaccination and SARS-CoV-2 variants. Turning to the study itself: Donor participated within the Ad26.COV2.S arm of the COV1001 trial.

A word on this clone: Its antigen is currently unknown.

This table comes from immunoSEQ multiplex PCR, and its TCRdb copy is limited to in-frame clones, with some not included. Of hundreds of thousands of clones in the sample, roughly 89% were seen once. As to treatment: 19 received Ad26.COV2.S at low or high dose, single or two shots; roughly five received placebo; per-sample allocation not given. Specimens were obtained on day 63 following the first vaccine or placebo injection. Overall study results and limits: Vaccine recipients posted higher spike-specific TCR breadth than their placebo counterparts. Substantial response breadth was reportedly seen for spike-specific CD8+ and CD4+ T cells after vaccination. Breadth and depth estimates from TCRs may understate total T cell responses.

This CDR3 contains 14 residues. V was clipped by 5 bases and J by 7 bases, with 17 bases between them. Germline V gene lookup returns CDR1 SGHVS and CDR2 FNYEAQ. This TCR came from a person between 18 and 65 years old who received the Ad26.COV2.S COVID-19 vaccine or a placebo. Sequencing was performed on peripheral blood, taken in a trial of Ad26.COV2.S vaccine versus placebo. V gene TRBV7-6 combines with J gene TRBJ2-5, with TRBD2 as a possible D gene (6 bases). The CDR3 DNA is TGTGCCAGCAGCCCCCAGGACGGGGGAGCGACCCAGTACTTC. Encoded protein: CASSPQDGGATQYF.